One and the same sample provided the 2 T cell receptor beta chains below, sequenced in a study of T-cell memory formation after mild COVID-19. Each CDR3 protein gets one entry after TCRdb re-called the 5' RACE reads with MiXCR. This sample has 150,000 to 200,000 distinct CDR3 sequences, with roughly 28% found just once. Input material: PBMCs or a T cell subset sorted from them (not recorded which). The receptors come from an adult woman who had mild COVID-19 (a few samples of this study predate the infection). Cell type and time point are not known.

This clonotype was picked up a small number of times. V is TRBV4-1 and J is TRBJ1-2; D perhaps matches TRBD1 (5 bases). V was clipped by 4 bases and J by 9 bases, with 18 bases between them. This CDR3 has 14 residues. Germline CDR1 and CDR2: MGHRA and YSYEKL. The CDR3 DNA sequence: TGCGCCAGCAGCCCGGGGCCGGCGACTGGGAGCTACACCTTC. Its translation: CASSPGPATGSYTF.

This clonotype was observed a few times. The V and J genes are TRBV20-1 and TRBJ1-2; D is undetermined. The CDR3 loop spans 13 amino acids. Germline V gives CDR1 DFQATT, CDR2 SNEGSKA (reference sequence). Trimming removed 5 bases at V and 1 base at J, with 11 bases between. CDR3: CSAGDVGNYGYTF. CDR3 sequence (DNA): TGCAGTGCTGGGGATGTTGGTAACTATGGCTACACCTTC.